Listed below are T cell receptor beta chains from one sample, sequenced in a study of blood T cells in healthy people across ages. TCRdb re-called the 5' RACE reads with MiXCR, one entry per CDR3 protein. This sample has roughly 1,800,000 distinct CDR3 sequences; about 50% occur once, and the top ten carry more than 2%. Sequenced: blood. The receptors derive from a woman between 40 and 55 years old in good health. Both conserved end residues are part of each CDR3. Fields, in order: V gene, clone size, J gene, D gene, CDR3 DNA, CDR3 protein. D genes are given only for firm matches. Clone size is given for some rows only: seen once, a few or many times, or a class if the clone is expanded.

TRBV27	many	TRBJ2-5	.	TGTGCCAGCCGAAGGGCCCAAGAGACCCAGTACTTC	CASRRAQETQYF
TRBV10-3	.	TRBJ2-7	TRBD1	TGTGCCATCAGGGACCCAAGGGGACAGAAAGTATACGAGCAGTACTTC	CAIRDPRGQKVYEQYF
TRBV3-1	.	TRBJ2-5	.	TGTGCCAGCAGCCATCGGTACCAAGAGACCCAGTACTTC	CASSHRYQETQYF
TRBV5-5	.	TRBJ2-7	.	TGTGCCAGCAGCTTGGGGACTATCACCTACGAGCAGTACTTC	CASSLGTITYEQYF
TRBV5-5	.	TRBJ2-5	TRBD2	TGTGCCAGCAGCAAAGCACTAGCGGGGAACCAAGAGACCCAGTACTTC	CASSKALAGNQETQYF
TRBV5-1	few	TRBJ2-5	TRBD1	TGCGCCAGCAGCTCAGGGACAGGGGGTATAGAGACCCAGTACTTC	CASSSGTGGIETQYF
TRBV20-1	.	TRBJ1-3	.	TGCAGTGCGAACGGACAGAGCTCTGGAAACACCATATATTTT	CSANGQSSGNTIYF
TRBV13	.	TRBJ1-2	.	TGTGCCAGCAGCTTAGGTACGGGACTAACCAACTATGGCTACACCTTC	CASSLGTGLTNYGYTF
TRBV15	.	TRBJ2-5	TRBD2	TGTGCCACCAGCCGGGGACTAGCGGGGGGTGCCCTCCCACAAGAGACCCAGTACTTC	CATSRGLAGGALPQETQYF
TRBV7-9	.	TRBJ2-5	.	TGTGCCAGCAGCTTGAGGGAAGGGACCCAGTACTTC	CASSLREGTQYF
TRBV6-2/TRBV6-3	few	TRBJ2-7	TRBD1	TGTGCCAGCAGTGCCCGGTTAGAGGGACAGGGCTTCTACGAGCAGTACTTC	CASSARLEGQGFYEQYF
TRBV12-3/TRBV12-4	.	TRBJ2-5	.	TGTGCCAGCAGTCGATCGTCGAAGCAGTACTTC	CASSRSSKQYF
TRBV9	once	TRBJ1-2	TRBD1	TGTGCCAGCAGCGTGGCCTCGGACAGGGGCTATGGCTACACCTTC	CASSVASDRGYGYTF
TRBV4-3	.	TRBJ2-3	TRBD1	TGCGCCAGCAGCCAAGAACAGGGGGCGGAGACAGATACGCAGTATTTT	CASSQEQGAETDTQYF
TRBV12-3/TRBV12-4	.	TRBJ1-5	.	TGTGCCAGCAGCTATACTGGAAGCCTCAATCAGCCCCAGCATTTT	CASSYTGSLNQPQHF
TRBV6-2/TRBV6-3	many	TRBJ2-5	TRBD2	TGTGCCAGCAGTTACTCCTCATGGACTAGCGGGGAAAAAGAGACCCAGTACTTC	CASSYSSWTSGEKETQYF
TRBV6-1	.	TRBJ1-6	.	TGTGCCAGCAGTGAACAGGGCTTGAGTAATTCACCCCTCCACTTT	CASSEQGLSNSPLHF